Listed below are T cell receptor beta chains from one sample, sequenced in a study of shared clonotypes between healthy human individuals. Profiling relied on immunoSEQ multiplex PCR, and the TCRdb table lists in-frame clones only, not all of them. The data contain under 700,000 clones, around 96% of them singletons. The sequencing input was naive CD8+ T cells sorted from blood. These receptors originate from a woman in her thirties in good health. Both conserved end residues are part of each CDR3. Each record gives: clone size, V gene, D gene, CDR3 length, J gene, CDR3 protein, CDR3 DNA. A D gene is named only where the DNA matches it firmly. Clone size is not always given. Where it is, it says once, few, many or a class for expanded clones.

-,TRBV11-2,-,14,TRBJ2-7,CASSSLLGQREQYF,TGTGCCAGCAGCTCACTACTTGGACAGCGCGAGCAGTACTTC
few,TRBV28,-,15,TRBJ1-1,CASSLTGQGNTEAFF,TGTGCCAGCAGTTTAACCGGGCAGGGGAACACTGAAGCTTTCTTT
-,TRBV21-1,-,14,TRBJ1-1,CASSNQGVQRRAFF,TGTGCCAGCAGCAATCAGGGCGTACAGCGGAGAGCTTTCTTT
once,TRBV7-8,TRBD2,16,TRBJ2-7,CASSLHLAEDPNEQYF,TGTGCCAGCAGCCTCCATCTAGCGGAGGATCCTAACGAGCAGTACTTC
-,TRBV5-8,-,13,TRBJ2-7,CASTALSVYEQYF,TGTGCCAGCACTGCCTTATCTGTTTACGAGCAGTACTTC
-,TRBV19,-,16,TRBJ2-1,CASTISGAGSYNEQFF,TGTGCCAGTACCATTAGCGGAGCCGGCTCCTACAATGAGCAGTTCTTC
-,TRBV9,-,15,TRBJ2-7,CASSVGDALSYEQYF,TGTGCCAGCAGCGTAGGGGACGCTCTCTCCTACGAGCAGTACTTC
-,TRBV11-3,-,15,TRBJ2-5,CASSLESGPRATQYF,TGTGCCAGCAGCTTAGAATCCGGACCCCGAGCGACCCAGTACTTC
-,TRBV15,TRBD1,18,TRBJ1-5,CATSRNILPGQLNQPQHF,TGTGCCACCAGCAGGAATATTCTGCCGGGACAGCTCAATCAGCCCCAGCATTTT
-,TRBV27,-,14,TRBJ1-1,CASSPLGTVVEAFF,TGTGCCAGCAGTCCCTTAGGGACGGTGGTTGAAGCTTTCTTT
-,TRBV4-1,-,14,TRBJ1-2,CASSQDLEIYGYTF,TGCGCCAGCAGCCAAGATCTAGAGATCTATGGCTACACCTTC
-,TRBV7-2,TRBD1,17,TRBJ2-7,CASSLYPPTGLGYEQYF,TGTGCCAGCAGCCTATATCCCCCGACAGGGTTGGGGTACGAGCAGTACTTC
-,TRBV5-1,-,14,TRBJ1-2,CASSLFEGDYGYTF,TGCGCCAGCAGCTTGTTCGAGGGCGACTATGGCTACACCTTC
-,TRBV13,TRBD2,15,TRBJ2-7,CASSSLSGAESEQYF,TGTGCCAGCAGCTCCCTGAGCGGGGCCGAAAGCGAGCAGTACTTC
-,TRBV6-5,-,15,TRBJ2-7,CASSYSSWGRSEQYF,TGTGCCAGCAGTTACTCCTCCTGGGGACGGTCCGAGCAGTACTTC
-,TRBV5-6,-,14,TRBJ2-7,CASSPGTDRRQQYF,TGTGCCAGCAGCCCAGGGACGGATCGGCGACAGCAGTACTTC
-,TRBV19,TRBD2,16,TRBJ2-5,CAIGGLAGLSQETQYF,TGTGCCATAGGGGGACTAGCGGGACTGTCACAAGAGACCCAGTACTTC
-,TRBV28,-,15,TRBJ2-7,CASSSEVGSSYEQYF,TGTGCCAGCAGTTCAGAGGTAGGGTCCTCCTACGAGCAGTACTTC
-,TRBV7-6,-,15,TRBJ2-3,CASSLVALGTDTQYF,TGTGCCAGCAGCTTAGTTGCCCTAGGGACAGATACGCAGTATTTT
-,TRBV15,TRBD2,14,TRBJ2-3,CATSPRGGTDTQYF,TGTGCCACCAGCCCTCGGGGGGGGACAGATACGCAGTATTTT
-,TRBV2,-,17,TRBJ2-5,CASSELALSPLQETQYF,TGTGCCAGCAGTGAGCTAGCCCTAAGCCCTCTACAAGAGACCCAGTACTTC
-,TRBV28,TRBD1,15,TRBJ2-1,CASSSGQPSYNEQFF,TGTGCCAGCAGTTCGGGACAGCCCTCCTACAATGAGCAGTTCTTC